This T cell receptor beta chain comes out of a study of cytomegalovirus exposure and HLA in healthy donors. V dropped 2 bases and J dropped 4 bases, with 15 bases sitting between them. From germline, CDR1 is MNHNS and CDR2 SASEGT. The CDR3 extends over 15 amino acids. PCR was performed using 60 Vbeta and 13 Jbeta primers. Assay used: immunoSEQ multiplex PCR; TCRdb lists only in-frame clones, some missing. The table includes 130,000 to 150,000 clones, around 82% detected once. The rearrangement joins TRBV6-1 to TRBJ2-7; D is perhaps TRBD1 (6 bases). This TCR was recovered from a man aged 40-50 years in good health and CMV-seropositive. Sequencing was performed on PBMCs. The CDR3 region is CASSEMSGVGYEQYF. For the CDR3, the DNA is TGTGCCAGCAGTGAAATGTCAGGGGTTGGTTACGAGCAGTACTTC.